Listed here are 19 T cell receptor beta chains from one sample, sequenced in a study of regulatory dendritic cells for organ transplantation. The assay was immunoSEQ multiplex PCR, and TCRdb's table has in-frame clones only and misses some. The sample holds 35,000 to 40,000 clones, 75% to 95% seen once. Sequenced sample: naive CD8+ T cells from blood. Stated subset: CD45RA+ naive T cells. These receptor sequences come from a human donor in good health.

The chain uses TRBV2 and TRBJ2-2; perhaps TRBD1 as D (6 bases). V lost 6 bases and J lost 5, with 7 bases in between. The CDR3 has 12 residues. Germline assignment: CDR1 SNHLY and CDR2 FYNNEI. The CDR3 DNA reads as TGTGCCAGCAGCGACAGGACCGGGGAGCTGTTTTTT. Encoded protein: CASSDRTGELFF.

V usage is TRBV7-9 and J usage is TRBJ2-7, with a weak D call TRBD1 (6 bases). Germline V gene data show CDR1 as SEHNR and CDR2 as FQNEAQ (reference sequence). The CDR3 extends over 15 amino acids. The V gene lost 6 bases and the J gene lost 6 bases, with 21 bases spanning the gap. The CDR3 sequence: CASSHVDTVRGEQYF. The CDR3 region has the DNA TGTGCCAGCAGTCATGTCGACACGGTCAGGGGCGAGCAGTACTTC.

V is TRBV4-1 and J is TRBJ2-5; D might be TRBD2 (5 bases). V was trimmed by 1 base and J by 0 bases, leaving 12 bases between them. The CDR3 sequence is 16 residues long. Per germline, CDR1 MGHRA and CDR2 YSYEKL. In DNA, the CDR3 is TGCGCCAGCAGCCAAGCCCCCCGAGGGTACCAAGAGACCCAGTACTTC. Its translation is CASSQAPRGYQETQYF.

V is TRBV7-8 and J is TRBJ2-1; weak D call: TRBD1 (6 bases). The CDR3 sequence is 15 residues long. Between the trimmed V and J ends, which lost 3 bases and 0 bases, there was a span of 9 bases. CDR1 SGHVS and CDR2 FQNEAQ come from the germline V gene. The CDR3 here is CASSFWGRSYNEQFF. The CDR3 coding sequence is TGTGCCAGCAGCTTTTGGGGGCGCTCCTACAATGAGCAGTTCTTC.

V and J are TRBV29-1 and TRBJ2-7; 8 bases align to TRBD1. Per germline, CDR1 SQVTM and CDR2 ANQGSEA. After removal of 4 bases from V and 2 bases from J, the junction contained 4 bases not matched to a gene. This CDR3 comprises 13 residues. The CDR3 protein is CSVASTGAYEQYF. For the CDR3, the DNA is TGCAGCGTTGCCTCGACAGGGGCCTACGAGCAGTACTTC.

The V and J genes are TRBV7-8 and TRBJ2-1, with 10 bases matching TRBD2. Germline V CDR1 and CDR2: SGHVS, FQNEAQ. This CDR3 has 15 residues. V trimming: 3 bases; J trimming: 8 bases; junction bases outside the gene matches: 7. The CDR3 loop reads CASSFASGSIDEQFF. The CDR3 DNA sequence: TGTGCCAGCAGCTTCGCTAGCGGGAGCATCGATGAGCAGTTCTTC. The variable domain in full, completed from reference TRBV7-8 and TRBJ2-1, reads GAGVSQSPRYKVAKRGQDVALRCDPISGHVSLFWYQQALGQGPEFLTYFQNEAQLDKSGLPSDRFFAERPEGSVSTLKIQRTQQEDSAVYLCASSFASGSIDEQFFGPGTRLTVL.

V usage is TRBV27 and J usage is TRBJ2-1; 11 bases match TRBD2. Trimming took 5 bases from V and 0 from J; bases not matched to a gene: 15. The germline V gene encodes CDR1 MNHEY and CDR2 SMNVEV (reference sequence). CDR3 length equals 20 residues. The CDR3 coding sequence is TGTGCCAGCAGTGCGTATTCGGGACTAGCGGTGTTGAGCTCCTACAATGAGCAGTTCTTC. Amino acid sequence: CASSAYSGLAVLSSYNEQFF.

The genes are TRBV6-5 and TRBJ2-7, with 7 nucleotides matching TRBD1. V shed 5 bases and J 3 bases; nucleotides not matched to a gene: 10. Germline V lookup: CDR1 MNHEY, CDR2 SVGAGI. The CDR3 length is 15 residues. Here the CDR3 DNA reads TGTGCCAGCAGTCCGATGACAGGGACCATCTACGAGCAGTACTTC. Translated: CASSPMTGTIYEQYF.

This clone was observed once. The chain is built from TRBV11-1 and TRBJ2-3, with D possibly matching TRBD2 (5 bases). Germline V gene sequence: CDR1 SGHAT, CDR2 FQDESV (reference sequence). The CDR3 has 15 residues. Trimming stripped 4 bases from V and 1 base from J, with 12 bases between. CDR3 DNA: TGTGCCAGCAGCTCGAAGGGAGAGGGCACAGATACGCAGTATTTT. It yields the protein CASSSKGEGTDTQYF.

CDR3 in amino acids: CASSLAPGELFF. The CDR3 DNA is TGTGCCAGCAGCTTAGCCCCCGGGGAGCTGTTTTTT. The chain recombines TRBV7-9 with TRBJ2-2, with unresolved D. The CDR3 has 12 residues. The V gene's germline CDR1 is SEHNR and CDR2 FQNEAQ (reference sequence). V lost 0 bases to trimming and J lost 6 bases, with 2 bases between them. The full variable domain, with the rest looked up from reference TRBV7-9 and TRBJ2-2, is DTGVSQNPRHKITKRGQNVTFRCDPISEHNRLYWYRQTLGQGPEFLTYFQNEAQLEKSRLLSDRFSAERPKGSFSTLEIQRTEQGDSAMYLCASSLAPGELFFGEGSRLTVL.

The chain links TRBV27 to TRBJ1-5, with TRBD1 matching over 7 bases. V dropped 5 bases and J dropped 4; count of bases not matched to a gene: 8. Per the germline V gene, CDR1 is MNHEY and CDR2 is SMNVEV (reference sequence). There are 15 residues in the CDR3. The CDR3 sequence is CASSPRDRVNQPQHF. The CDR3 DNA reads as TGTGCCAGCAGTCCTCGCGACAGGGTTAATCAGCCCCAGCATTTT.

This clone has just a few counts. The chain employs TRBV7-9 and TRBJ2-7; 8 bases align to TRBD1. The CDR3 extends over 13 amino acids. J lost 7 bases, V lost 3 bases, and 5 bases had no gene match. Germline V gene lookup returns CDR1 SEHNR and CDR2 FQNEAQ (reference sequence). The CDR3 is CASSFRTGREQYF. DNA for the CDR3: TGTGCCAGCAGCTTCCGGACAGGGCGGGAGCAGTACTTC.

This chain joins TRBV4-1 and TRBJ1-2; D call uncertain. V lost 0 bases and J lost 2, with 10 bases in between. The CDR3 runs to 15 residues. Germline V gene data show CDR1 as MGHRA and CDR2 as YSYEKL. CDR3 sequence (DNA): TGCGCCAGCAGCCAAGACAGTCGGCTGAACTATGGCTACACCTTC. Residues: CASSQDSRLNYGYTF.

The CDR3 coding sequence is TGCGCCAGCAGCCAAGATGGGCAGACGAACACCGGGGAGCTGTTTTTT. Its translation is CASSQDGQTNTGELFF. The chain carries TRBV4-3 and TRBJ2-2; no clear D gene. CDR3 size: 16 residues. Germline values: CDR1 LGHNA, CDR2 YSLEER. V lost 0 bases and J 0 bases, leaving 8 bases between the germline ends.

The gene calls are TRBV4-1 and TRBJ2-1; D is unclear. Per the germline V gene, CDR1 is MGHRA and CDR2 is YSYEKL. Trimming took 4 bases from V and 5 from J, leaving 9 bases between them. There are 13 residues in the CDR3. The CDR3 here is CASSPIGDNEQFF. CDR3 DNA: TGCGCCAGCAGCCCCATTGGGGACAATGAGCAGTTCTTC.

The V and J genes are TRBV6-4 and TRBJ2-7, with D perhaps matching TRBD1 or TRBD2 (6 bases each). Germline CDR1 MRHNA, CDR2 SNTAGT. The CDR3 runs 17 residues. V gave up 8 bases and J gave up 2 bases, with 25 bases separating them. The DNA for the CDR3 is TGTGCCAGCCCTCCTCCAGCTGAGGGGGGTGCAACCTACGAGCAGTACTTC. Protein: CASPPPAEGGATYEQYF.

In its sample, this clone was seen once. This sample includes further DNA sequences coding for the same CDR3. V is TRBV28 and J is TRBJ2-7; 10 nucleotides agree with TRBD1. The length of the CDR3 is 14 residues. Germline lookup yields CDR1 MDHEN and CDR2 SYDVKM. Germline trimming cut 6 bases from V and 4 bases from J; bases unmatched to any gene: 6. CDR3 nucleotide sequence: TGTGCCAGCAGCCCCGGGACAGGGGCGTACGAGCAGTACTTC. It encodes CASSPGTGAYEQYF.

The chain couples TRBV30 to TRBJ2-7; D uncertain. CDR3 length equals 12 residues. Trimming left V 2 bases short and J 2 bases short, with 7 bases between. Germline CDR1 GTSNPN, CDR2 SVGIG (reference sequence). The CDR3 DNA follows: TGTGCCTGGAGTCTCAACACCTACGAGCAGTACTTC. This translates into CAWSLNTYEQYF.

V usage is TRBV7-3 and J usage is TRBJ2-2, with D possibly being TRBD1 or TRBD2 (5 bases each). The CDR3 spans 14 residues. Per the germline V gene, CDR1 is SGHTA and CDR2 is FQGTGA. V was trimmed by 0 bases and J by 3 bases, leaving 5 bases between them. The CDR3 loop is CASSLTGDTGELFF. DNA for the CDR3: TGTGCCAGCAGCTTAACGGGGGACACCGGGGAGCTGTTTTTT.